This T cell receptor (beta chain) emerged from a study of T cells in localized non-small cell lung cancer. Points from the study as a whole: In uninvolved adjacent lung, T cell clonality reached its highest value, exceeding tumor.

CDR1 and CDR2 (germline): LNHDA, SQIVND (reference sequence). The CDR3 is 11 amino acids. Using immunoSEQ multiplex PCR, the repertoire was profiled, and TCRdb retains in-frame clones only, with some absent. The table includes approximately 43,000 clones, approximately 90% detected once. A remark on this clone: The antigen is not known. One end of the junction does not line up with germline, which may come from a read error.

Sequences were derived from peripheral blood, sampled before any cancer treatment. This clonotype was obtained from a woman aged 18 to 55 with stage III lung adenocarcinoma. The J gene is TRBJ1-1, the V gene TRBV19; D perhaps matches TRBD1 (6 bases). DNA for the CDR3: TGTGCCAGTAGTACATTATACAGGGCCATCTTT. Translation: CASSTLYRAIF.